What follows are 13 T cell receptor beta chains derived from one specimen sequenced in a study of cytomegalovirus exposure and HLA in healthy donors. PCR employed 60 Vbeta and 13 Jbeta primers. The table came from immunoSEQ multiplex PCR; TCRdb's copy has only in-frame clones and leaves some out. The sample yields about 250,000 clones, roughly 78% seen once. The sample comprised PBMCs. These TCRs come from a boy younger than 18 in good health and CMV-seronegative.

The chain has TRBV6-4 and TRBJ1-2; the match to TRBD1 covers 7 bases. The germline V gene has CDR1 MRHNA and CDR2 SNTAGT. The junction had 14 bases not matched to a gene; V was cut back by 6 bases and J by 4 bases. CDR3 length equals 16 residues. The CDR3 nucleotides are TGTGCCAGCAGCGCACCGGGTAGGGGGCGCTTCTATGGCTACACCTTC. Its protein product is CASSAPGRGRFYGYTF.

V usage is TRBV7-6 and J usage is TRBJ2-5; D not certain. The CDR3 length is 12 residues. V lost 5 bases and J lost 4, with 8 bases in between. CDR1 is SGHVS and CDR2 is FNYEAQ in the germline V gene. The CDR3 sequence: CASSIPRETQYF. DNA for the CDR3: TGTGCCAGCAGCATTCCCCGAGAGACCCAGTACTTC.

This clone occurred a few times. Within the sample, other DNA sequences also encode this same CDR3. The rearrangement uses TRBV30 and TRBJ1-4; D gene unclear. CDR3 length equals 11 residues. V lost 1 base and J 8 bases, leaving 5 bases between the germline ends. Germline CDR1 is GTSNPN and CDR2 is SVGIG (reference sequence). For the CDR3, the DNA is TGTGCCTGGAGTGGCCGGGAAAAACTGTTTTTT. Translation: CAWSGREKLFF. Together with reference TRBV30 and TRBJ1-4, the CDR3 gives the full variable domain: SQTIHQWPATLVQPVGSPLSLECTVEGTSNPNLYWYRQAAGRGLQLLFYSVGIGQISSEVPQNLSASRPQDRQFILSSKKLLLSDSGFYLCAWSGREKLFFGSGTQLSVL.

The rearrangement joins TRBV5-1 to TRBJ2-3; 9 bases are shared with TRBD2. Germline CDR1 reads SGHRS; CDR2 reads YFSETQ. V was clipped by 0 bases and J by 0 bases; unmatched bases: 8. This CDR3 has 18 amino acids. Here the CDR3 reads CASSLAGLARASTDTQYF. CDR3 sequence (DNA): TGCGCCAGCAGCTTGGCCGGACTAGCGCGTGCTAGCACAGATACGCAGTATTTT.

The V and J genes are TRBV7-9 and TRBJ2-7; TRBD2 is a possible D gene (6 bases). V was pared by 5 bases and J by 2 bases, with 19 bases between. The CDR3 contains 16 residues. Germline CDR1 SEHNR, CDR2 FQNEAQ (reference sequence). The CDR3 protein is CASSGRWPQDTYEQYF. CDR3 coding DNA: TGTGCCAGCAGCGGGAGGTGGCCCCAGGATACCTACGAGCAGTACTTC.

Here the CDR3 DNA reads TGTGCCAGCAGCTCCGGCCCGAGGGTGGATGAGCAGTTCTTC. Translating gives CASSSGPRVDEQFF. The V and J genes are TRBV11-3 and TRBJ2-1; tentatively, D is TRBD2 (5 bases). The CDR3 loop spans 14 amino acids. The germline gives CDR1 SGHNT, CDR2 YENEEA. V lost 4 bases and J 8 bases, leaving 15 bases between the germline ends.

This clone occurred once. DNA for the CDR3: TGTGCCAGCAGTTACTCGACCCCCAGGCCCGAGCAGTACTTC. It translates to CASSYSTPRPEQYF. V usage is TRBV6-6 and J usage is TRBJ2-7; no definite D call. Trimming shortened V by 0 bases and J by 6 bases, and 12 bases separated the two germline ends. Per germline, CDR1 MNHNY and CDR2 SVGAGI (reference sequence). The CDR3 is made up of 14 amino acids.

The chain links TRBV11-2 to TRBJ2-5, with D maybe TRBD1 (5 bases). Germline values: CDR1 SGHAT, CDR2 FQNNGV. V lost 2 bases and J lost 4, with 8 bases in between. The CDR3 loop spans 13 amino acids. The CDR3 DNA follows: TGTGCCAGCAGCTTAAAGGGGCGAGAGACCCAGTACTTC. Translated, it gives CASSLKGRETQYF.

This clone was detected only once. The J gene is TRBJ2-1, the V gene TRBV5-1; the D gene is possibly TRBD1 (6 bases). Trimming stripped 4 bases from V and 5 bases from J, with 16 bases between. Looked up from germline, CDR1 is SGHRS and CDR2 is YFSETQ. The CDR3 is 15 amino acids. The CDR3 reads CASSPRPGTNNEQFF. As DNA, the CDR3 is TGCGCCAGCAGCCCCAGGCCCGGGACAAACAATGAGCAGTTCTTC.

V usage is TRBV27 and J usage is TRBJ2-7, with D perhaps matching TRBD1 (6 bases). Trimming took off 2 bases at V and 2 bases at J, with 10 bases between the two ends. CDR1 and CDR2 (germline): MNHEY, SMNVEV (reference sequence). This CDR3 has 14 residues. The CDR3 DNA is TGTGCCAGCAGTTTAGATGGACAGACCTACGAGCAGTACTTC. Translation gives CASSLDGQTYEQYF.

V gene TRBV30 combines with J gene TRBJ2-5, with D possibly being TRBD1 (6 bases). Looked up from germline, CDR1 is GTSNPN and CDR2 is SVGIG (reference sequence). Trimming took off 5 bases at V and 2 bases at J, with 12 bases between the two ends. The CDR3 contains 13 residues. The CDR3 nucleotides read TGTGCCTGGGTCACCGGACAGCAAGAGACCCAGTACTTC. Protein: CAWVTGQQETQYF.

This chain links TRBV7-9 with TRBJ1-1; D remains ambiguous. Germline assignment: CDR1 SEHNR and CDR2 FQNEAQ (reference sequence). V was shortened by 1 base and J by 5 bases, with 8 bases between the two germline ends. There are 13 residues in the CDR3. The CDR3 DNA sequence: TGTGCCAGCAGCTTAGAACGCGGGACTGAAGCTTTCTTT. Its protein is CASSLERGTEAFF.

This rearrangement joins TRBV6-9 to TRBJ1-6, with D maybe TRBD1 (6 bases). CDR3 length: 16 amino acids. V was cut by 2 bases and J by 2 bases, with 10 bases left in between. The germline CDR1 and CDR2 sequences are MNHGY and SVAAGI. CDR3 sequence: CASSYQGSAYNSPLHF. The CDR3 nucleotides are TGTGCCAGCAGTTATCAGGGGAGCGCCTATAATTCACCCCTCCACTTT.